Below are 4 T cell receptor beta chains sequenced from a single sample in a study of cytomegalovirus exposure and HLA in healthy donors. Measured with immunoSEQ multiplex PCR; TCRdb has only the in-frame clones, and not every one. The table shows approximately 120,000 clones, with approximately 90% occurring only once. The source material was PBMCs. These receptors came from a woman aged 18-29 years in good health and CMV-seronegative.

CDR3 nucleotide sequence: TGTGCCAGCAGCTTACTCAGGGGGCAACAGGAGACCCAGTACTTC. Protein sequence: CASSLLRGQQETQYF. The rearrangement uses TRBV11-3 and TRBJ2-5, with TRBD1 matching over 8 bases. CDR3 length: 15 residues. Germline CDR1 and CDR2: SGHNT and YENEEA. V lost 2 bases, J lost 5 bases, and 7 bases stayed unmatched.

The genes are TRBV19 and TRBJ2-3; the match to TRBD1 covers 8 bases. Germline trimming cut 4 bases from V and 8 bases from J; bases unmatched to any gene: 11. Looked up from germline, CDR1 is LNHDA and CDR2 is SQIVND (reference sequence). The CDR3 covers 15 residues. The CDR3 loop is CASSKRTGNIGTQYF. In DNA, the CDR3 is TGTGCCAGTAGTAAGAGGACAGGGAATATCGGTACGCAGTATTTT.

J is TRBJ2-7 and V is TRBV18, with D maybe TRBD1 (5 bases). Germline V gene sequence: CDR1 KGHSH, CDR2 LQKENI. V was clipped by 1 base and J by 6 bases, with 19 bases between them. The CDR3 totals 16 residues. The CDR3 loop reads CASSPRGVAVLGEQYF. The DNA for the CDR3 is TGTGCCAGCTCACCACGGGGCGTGGCGGTACTTGGCGAGCAGTACTTC.

Only one count was recorded for this clone. The V and J genes are TRBV7-2 and TRBJ2-7; TRBD2 matches 11 bases. The CDR3 is 15 residues long. CDR1 SGHTA and CDR2 FQGNSA come from the germline V gene. J lost 2 bases, V lost 1 base, and 1 base had no gene match. The CDR3 reads CASSLVSGGAYEQYF. The CDR3 DNA reads as TGTGCCAGCAGCTTAGTTAGCGGGGGGGCCTACGAGCAGTACTTC.